This TCR beta chain is from a study of blood T cell repertoires in COVID-19. At the level of the study: The analysed material was cDNA or gDNA that came from T cells, B-cell-depleted T cells, or PBMCs.

This table comes from immunoSEQ multiplex PCR, and its TCRdb copy is limited to in-frame clones, with some not included. The table lists approximately 180,000 clones, roughly 90% of them singletons. Germline loops: CDR1 LNHDA, CDR2 SQIVND (reference sequence). V was clipped by 3 bases and J by 0 bases, with 12 bases between them. There are 16 residues in the CDR3. This TCR was recovered from a human donor with acute COVID-19. The donor label of this sample is uncertain. The material sequenced was PBMCs or T cells enriched from blood (not recorded which). The chain joins TRBV19 to TRBJ1-5; a possible D gene is TRBD1 (6 bases). CDR3 amino acids: CASSIDRYLSNQPQHF. CDR3 in DNA: TGTGCCAGTAGTATCGACAGGTACCTTAGCAATCAGCCCCAGCATTTT.